This note documents a single T cell receptor beta chain sequence. The CDR3 extends over 14 amino acids. Germline CDR1 MDHEN, CDR2 SYDVKM. Deletions cut 1 base from V and 7 bases from J, with 13 bases between. Per the original data handling: It was from reference gene primer amplification that nucleated cell counts were estimated. Data came from immunoSEQ multiplex PCR; TCRdb stores just in-frame clones and leaves some out. V, J and clone size reflect that table, while D and trimming were determined from the DNA. Among about 140,000 clones listed, roughly 84% were seen once. This specimen comes from a study of blood T cell repertoires in COVID-19. Overall study context: Collection of acute and convalescent COVID-19 samples took place in the United States, Italy and Spain. T cells, B-cell-depleted T cells, or PBMCs supplied cDNA or gDNA.

Sequencing used peripheral blood. The genes are TRBV28 and TRBJ1-2; tentative D call: TRBD1 (5 bases). The clonotype was recovered from a man aged 25-40 years with COVID-19, enrolled during active disease. CDR3 nucleotides: TGTGCCAGCAGTTTATTGGGGACTTCGGGTGGCTACACCTTC. Residues: CASSLLGTSGGYTF.